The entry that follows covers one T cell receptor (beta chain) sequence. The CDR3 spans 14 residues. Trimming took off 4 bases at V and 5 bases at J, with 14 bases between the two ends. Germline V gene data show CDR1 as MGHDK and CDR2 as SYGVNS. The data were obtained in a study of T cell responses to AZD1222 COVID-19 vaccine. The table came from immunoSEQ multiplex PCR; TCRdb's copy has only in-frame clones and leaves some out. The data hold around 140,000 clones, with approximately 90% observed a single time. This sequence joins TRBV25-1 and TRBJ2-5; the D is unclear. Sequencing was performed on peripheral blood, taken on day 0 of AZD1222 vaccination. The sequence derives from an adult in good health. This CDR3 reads CASSAWGFGETQYF. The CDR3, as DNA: TGTGCCAGCAGTGCATGGGGTTTCGGGGAGACCCAGTACTTC.